Below are 20 T cell receptor beta chains sequenced from a single sample in a study of PD-L1 blockade in urothelial cancer. Sequencing was performed with immunoSEQ multiplex PCR; in TCRdb, only in-frame clones are kept and a portion is missing. The table includes tens of thousands of clones, 80% to 90% detected once. Here the sequenced sample was PBMCs, taken around atezolizumab (anti-PD-L1) treatment. These receptor sequences come from a man in his 70s with urothelial cancer.

The gene calls are TRBV9 and TRBJ2-5, with 9 bases matching TRBD2. The length of the CDR3 is 15 residues. V was clipped by 7 bases and J by 1 base; unmatched bases: 8. Germline values: CDR1 SGDLS, CDR2 YYNGEE. CDR3 region: CASAPLAGPQETQYF. The CDR3 bases are TGTGCCAGCGCCCCCCTAGCGGGACCCCAAGAGACCCAGTACTTC.

DNA of the CDR3: TGTGCCAGCAGTGAAACTCCTGGAGACCCTATCTACGGCTACACCTTC. Protein: CASSETPGDPIYGYTF. The rearrangement uses TRBV6-1 and TRBJ1-2; D unclear. The CDR3 spans 16 residues. V lost 2 bases and J lost 8, with 21 bases in between. Germline lookup yields CDR1 MNHNS and CDR2 SASEGT.

In DNA form, the CDR3 reads TGTGCCAGCAGTGAAGCCCCAGCAACTAATGAAAAACTGTTTTTT. Its protein is CASSEAPATNEKLFF. V usage is TRBV2 and J usage is TRBJ1-4; the D is unclear. With 0 bases removed from V and 0 bases from J, the gap between germline ends came to 5 bases. The germline gives CDR1 SNHLY, CDR2 FYNNEI. This CDR3 comprises 15 residues.

This chain connects TRBV4-2 to TRBJ2-1; TRBD2 aligns across 11 bases. CDR3 length: 14 amino acids. V was clipped by 8 bases and J by 4 bases; unmatched bases: 4. Per germline, CDR1 LGHNA and CDR2 YNFKEQ. CDR3 amino acids: CASSGTSGYNEQFF. CDR3 nucleotides: TGTGCCAGCTCCGGGACTAGCGGATACAATGAGCAGTTCTTC.

The chain is built from TRBV30 and TRBJ2-1; 7 bases agree with TRBD2. The CDR3 loop spans 13 amino acids. Germline loops: CDR1 GTSNPN, CDR2 SVGIG (reference sequence). V lost 8 bases and J lost 5; bases outside the gene matches: 9. The CDR3 spells CAALTSYHNEQFF. In DNA form, the CDR3 reads TGTGCCGCCCTGACTAGCTACCACAATGAGCAGTTCTTC. Together with reference TRBV30 and TRBJ2-1, the CDR3 gives the full variable domain: SQTIHQWPATLVQPVGSPLSLECTVEGTSNPNLYWYRQAAGRGLQLLFYSVGIGQISSEVPQNLSASRPQDRQFILSSKKLLLSDSGFYLCAALTSYHNEQFFGPGTRLTVL.

This rearrangement joins TRBV11-2 to TRBJ2-5; D remains unclear. The germline V and J ends were trimmed by 2 bases and 3 bases, with 4 bases remaining between them. The CDR3 runs to 12 residues. CDR1 and CDR2 from the germline V gene are SGHAT and FQNNGV. CDR3 in amino acids: CASSLREETQYF. CDR3 nucleotides: TGTGCCAGCAGCTTACGGGAAGAGACCCAGTACTTC.

This chain connects TRBV5-1 to TRBJ2-1, with D tentatively TRBD2 (5 bases). CDR3 length: 12 residues. Trimming shortened V by 3 bases and J by 9 bases, and 10 bases separated the two germline ends. Germline CDR1 and CDR2: SGHRS and YFSETQ. CDR3 amino acids: CASSSRGSEQFF. In nucleotides, the CDR3 is TGCGCCAGCAGCTCACGAGGGAGTGAGCAGTTCTTC.

This chain links TRBV9 with TRBJ2-7; 7 bases fit TRBD1. Germline V CDR1 and CDR2: SGDLS, YYNGEE. The V and J ends lost 4 bases and 3 bases, in that order; junction bases with no gene match: 13. This CDR3 is built from 16 residues. The CDR3 region has the DNA TGTGCCAGCAGCCATGGGCTCCGGGACAGCGTCTACGAGCAGTACTTC. Its protein product is CASSHGLRDSVYEQYF. Drawing the rest from reference TRBV9 and TRBJ2-7, the complete variable domain is DSGVTQTPKHLITATGQRVTLRCSPRSGDLSVYWYQQSLDQGLQFLIQYYNGEERAKGNILERFSAQQFPDLHSELNLSSLELGDSALYFCASSHGLRDSVYEQYFGPGTRLTVT.

This rearrangement joins TRBV4-1 to TRBJ2-7; 7 bases agree with TRBD1. The germline V gene has CDR1 MGHRA and CDR2 YSYEKL. V lost 3 bases, J lost 7 bases, and 9 bases stayed unmatched. The CDR3 is made up of 14 amino acids. CDR3 DNA sequence: TGCGCCAGCAGCCAGAAAAGGGGGCCGGGGGAGCAGTACTTC. As protein: CASSQKRGPGEQYF.

The V and J genes are TRBV11-2 and TRBJ2-4; D possibly corresponds to TRBD2 (5 bases). V was pared by 5 bases and J by 0 bases, with 17 bases between. CDR1 SGHAT and CDR2 FQNNGV come from the germline V gene. This CDR3 comprises 17 residues. This CDR3 reads CASSRFDRGLAKNIQYF. The CDR3 nucleotides read TGTGCCAGCAGCCGCTTCGATCGTGGACTAGCCAAAAACATTCAGTACTTC. Full variable domain (outside the CDR3, taken from reference TRBV11-2 and TRBJ2-4): EAGVAQSPRYKIIEKRQSVAFWCNPISGHATLYWYQQILGQGPKLLIQFQNNGVVDDSQLPKDRFSAERLKGVDSTLKIQPAKLEDSAVYLCASSRFDRGLAKNIQYFGAGTRLSVL.

The chain carries TRBV7-2 and TRBJ2-2; maybe TRBD2 (6 bases). Germline V gene lookup returns CDR1 SGHTA and CDR2 FQGNSA. Between the trimmed V and J ends, which lost 1 base and 4 bases, there was a span of 10 bases. The CDR3 has 15 amino acids. The chain's CDR3 is CASSLVSGGTGELFF. The CDR3 nucleotides read TGTGCCAGCAGCTTAGTGTCCGGGGGCACCGGGGAGCTGTTTTTT.

The chain has TRBV7-2 and TRBJ1-1; 12 bases match TRBD1. J lost 3 bases, V lost 6 bases, and 11 bases had no gene match. The length of the CDR3 is 17 residues. Germline V gene sequence: CDR1 SGHTA, CDR2 FQGNSA. CDR3 amino acids: CASRPPGQGARDTEAFF. For the CDR3, the DNA is TGTGCCAGCAGGCCTCCGGGACAGGGGGCACGGGACACTGAAGCTTTCTTT.

This rearrangement joins TRBV28 to TRBJ2-7; 7 bases match TRBD1. This CDR3 region has 13 residues. Trimming took 2 bases from V and 4 from J; bases not matched to a gene: 2. Germline values: CDR1 MDHEN, CDR2 SYDVKM. The CDR3 is CASSLDREYEQYF. Written as DNA, the CDR3 is TGTGCCAGCAGTTTAGACAGGGAATACGAGCAGTACTTC.

V usage is TRBV15 and J usage is TRBJ2-1; D may be TRBD2 (5 bases). The CDR3 sequence is 16 residues long. In germline, CDR1 is LNHNV, CDR2 YYDKDF (reference sequence). V lost 1 base and J 6 bases, leaving 16 bases between the germline ends. Here the CDR3 reads CATSRGGSGVGNEQFF. The CDR3 DNA is TGTGCCACCAGCAGAGGCGGGTCCGGCGTGGGCAATGAGCAGTTCTTC.

This chain uses TRBV28 with TRBJ2-1; D perhaps matches TRBD1 (6 bases). Germline V gene sequence: CDR1 MDHEN, CDR2 SYDVKM. CDR3 length: 16 amino acids. With 4 bases removed from V and 0 bases from J, the gap between germline ends came to 13 bases. CDR3 protein: CASSSLGGSSYNEQFF. In DNA, the CDR3 is TGTGCCAGCAGTTCTCTAGGGGGAAGCTCCTACAATGAGCAGTTCTTC.

The chain couples TRBV15 to TRBJ2-1, with TRBD2 as a possible D gene (5 bases). Per the germline V gene, CDR1 is LNHNV and CDR2 is YYDKDF (reference sequence). Deletions cut 0 bases from V and 9 bases from J, with 9 bases between. There are 13 residues in the CDR3. Here the CDR3 DNA reads TGTGCCACCAGCAGAGATCCGGGATTTGAGCAGTTCTTC. This gives the protein CATSRDPGFEQFF.

The V call is TRBV14, the J call TRBJ2-7; 8 positions agree with TRBD1. Germline V gene sequence: CDR1 SGHDN, CDR2 FVKESK. The CDR3 sequence is 15 residues long. The V gene end was trimmed by 3 bases and the J gene end by 3 bases; junction bases not matched to a gene: 7. For the CDR3, the DNA is TGTGCCAGCAGCCAGGGCCGAGACAGGGGCTACGAGCAGTACTTC. This gives the protein CASSQGRDRGYEQYF.

The chain has TRBV18 and TRBJ2-3; 14 bases are shared with TRBD2. V shed 5 bases and J 4 bases; nucleotides not matched to a gene: 8. The CDR3 is 17 residues long. Per the germline V gene, CDR1 is KGHSH and CDR2 is LQKENI. The CDR3 nucleotides are TGTGCCAGCTCAATCCCGGGACTAGCGGGAGTTTCAGATACGCAGTATTTT. Translation gives CASSIPGLAGVSDTQYF.

The rearrangement uses TRBV28 and TRBJ2-5, with D tentatively TRBD1 (6 bases). The CDR3 is 15 residues long. Germline V gene lookup returns CDR1 MDHEN and CDR2 SYDVKM. The V gene lost 5 bases and the J gene lost 0 bases, with 13 bases spanning the gap. CDR3 DNA sequence: TGTGCCAGCAGTGCGACGACAGGTTACCAAGAGACCCAGTACTTC. It translates to CASSATTGYQETQYF.

This chain uses TRBV27 with TRBJ2-1, with 8 positions matching TRBD2. Germline trimming cut 5 bases from V and 4 bases from J; bases unmatched to any gene: 16. This CDR3 region has 18 residues. Germline V gives CDR1 MNHEY, CDR2 SMNVEV (reference sequence). The CDR3 DNA follows: TGTGCCAGCAGTCCGCACCAATCAGCGGGAGTATCTTACAATGAGCAGTTCTTC. This gives the protein CASSPHQSAGVSYNEQFF.